This TCR beta chain originates from a study of PD-1 blockade in classical Hodgkin lymphoma (dated by TCRdb to the early 2020s). Broadly, across the study: Nivolumab dosing was 3 mg/kg intravenously every 2 weeks, continuing until either disease progression or unacceptable toxicity. The study used CyTOF and TCR beta sequencing to define a peripheral blood immune signature of response to PD-1 blockade in classical Hodgkin lymphoma. General findings and caveats noted by the study authors: A significant rise by C4D1 was seen in CD4+ but not CD8+ TCR diversity (p=0.0027 vs p=0.16), with the rise being most apparent in complete responders (p=0.02). Among trial patients, those achieving complete response had baseline diversity similar to that of newly diagnosed patients, while diversity was significantly lower in partial responders and progressors. Diversity was lower in patients who began nivolumab less than 1 year after ASCT, so these patients were left out of later analyses to avoid confounding by immune reconstitution. The study was restricted to a single clinical trial cohort, and the causes of repertoire differences, possibly disease activity or prior therapy, were left undefined. Baseline TCR diversity was reported to be lower in newly diagnosed patients than in healthy donors and to be lower still in relapsed/refractory patients.

This clone was recorded only once. The antigen it binds to is not known. Base qualities are not at hand, and no much larger clone is one base apart. The Qiagen DNeasy kit was used to extract genomic DNA from unsorted PBMCs and from the negatively selected CD4+ and CD8+ fractions. Amplification of TCR beta CDR3 regions was done by immunoSEQ multiplex PCR with primers that anneal to V and J segments. A synthetic immune receptor repertoire was used to minimize amplification bias, and any residual bias was removed computationally once sequencing was done. The published analysis was carried out like this. Custom Python scripts were used to quantify repertoire diversity as the Shannon entropy index. Unsorted, CD4+ and CD8+ repertoires were analyzed separately, except in combined analyses where CD4+ and CD8+ sequences were merged in silico. A clone was considered expanded if an increase in frequency of at least 2-fold after treatment relative to C1D1 was found, and a pseudocount of 0.5 was applied to clones undetected at baseline. Clones with 0 or 1 copy at C1D1 were defined as singleton clones, while clones with 2 or more copies were defined as non-singleton clones. Clones expanded in unsorted samples were assigned a CD4+, CD8+ or unknown annotation through matching of protein sequences in sorted samples from the same patient. Wilcoxon tests on paired samples were used to test diversity changes from C1D1 to C4D1. TCRdb obtained this table from immuneACCESS and retained in-frame rearrangements with V and J assigned. These tables miss some clones; where compared with another copy, unresolved V genes account for less than half of the shortfall, and the remainder is unexplained. That table furnishes V, J and clone size, whereas the DNA furnished D and trimming. The sample profile shows some 84,000 clones; approximately 91% of them were found once. The top ten clones comprise about 20% of the sample.

Taken with the paper, the label for time point translates to: cycle 1 day 1 (C1D1), immediately before nivolumab initiation. Relapse after autologous stem cell transplantation had occurred in all trial patients, and cohorts A, B and C were distinguished by prior brentuximab vedotin exposure. The trial cohort comprised a few dozen patients with relapsed/refractory classical Hodgkin lymphoma whose best overall responses were complete response, partial response or progressive disease. In the multi-cohort phase II CheckMate 205 trial, trial patients received single-agent nivolumab. An independent review committee assessed best overall response by applying the 2007 International Working Group response criteria. Trial PBMCs were obtained immediately prior to nivolumab initiation (C1D1) and on therapy at cycle 2 day 1 and cycle 4 day 1. After peripheral blood was drawn into 8 mL Vacutainer Cell Preparation Tubes, PBMCs were isolated by centrifugation and then cryopreserved.

The CDR3 has 14 amino acids, counting the end cysteine and phenylalanine. The sequence is cut down to CDR3 DNA, 42 bases in frame from base 1. CDR1 and CDR2, per the germline V gene, are SNHLY and FYNNEI. Between the V and J ends, shortened by 3 bases and 2 bases respectively, the junction contains 8 bases. This sequence was found in a human donor with classical Hodgkin lymphoma. The rearranged chain carries TRBV2 and TRBJ1-5; the D gene is possibly TRBD1, with 5 bases matching. Material: peripheral blood mononuclear cells (PBMCs), obtained at baseline. The CDR3 reads as follows: CASSDDRGNQPQHF. DNA sequence: TGTGCCAGCAGTGACGACAGAGGCAATCAGCCCCAGCATTTT.